This T cell receptor (beta chain) is drawn from a study of T cell responses to AZD1222 COVID-19 vaccine. Clones were sequenced by immunoSEQ multiplex PCR, and TCRdb holds only the in-frame ones, with some missing. This table holds approximately 120,000 clones, approximately 90% found once. Germline assignment: CDR1 MRHNA and CDR2 SNTAGT. The CDR3 contains 15 residues. The V segment lost 6 bases and the J segment 4 bases; nucleotides outside the gene matches: 6. This clone was recorded a few times. This rearrangement joins TRBV6-4 to TRBJ2-3, with 11 nucleotides matching TRBD2. The specimen was peripheral blood, collected on day 0 of AZD1222 vaccination. The origin of this receptor is an adult in good health. The CDR3 nucleotides are TGTGCCAGCAGCTCCCTAGCGGGAGGTGCAGATACGCAGTATTTT. Its protein is CASSSLAGGADTQYF.